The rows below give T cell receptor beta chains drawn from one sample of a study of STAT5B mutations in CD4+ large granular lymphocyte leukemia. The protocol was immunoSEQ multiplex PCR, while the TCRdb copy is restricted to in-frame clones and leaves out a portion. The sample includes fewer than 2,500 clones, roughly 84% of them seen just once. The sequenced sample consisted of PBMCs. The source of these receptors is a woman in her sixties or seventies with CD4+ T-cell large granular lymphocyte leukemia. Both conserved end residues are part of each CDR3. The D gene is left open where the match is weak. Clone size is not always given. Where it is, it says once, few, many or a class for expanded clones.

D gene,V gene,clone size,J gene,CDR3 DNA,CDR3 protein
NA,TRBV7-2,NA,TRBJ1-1,TGTGCCAGCAGCTTAGCTCAGAGTGGCACTGAAGCTTTCTTT,CASSLAQSGTEAFF
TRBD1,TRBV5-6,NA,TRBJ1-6,TGTGCCAGCAGCTTAAATCGGGACAGCTATAATTCACCCCTCCACTTT,CASSLNRDSYNSPLHF
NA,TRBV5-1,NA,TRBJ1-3,TGCGCCAGCAGCTTGGCACCCTCTGGAAACACCATATATTTT,CASSLAPSGNTIYF
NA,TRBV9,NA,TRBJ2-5,TGTGCCAGCAGCATTAGCGGACAGCCGAGAGAGACCCAGTACTTC,CASSISGQPRETQYF
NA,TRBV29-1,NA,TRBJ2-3,TGCAGCGGGGTTCGGCGGGGTTTAACAGATACGCAGTATTTT,CSGVRRGLTDTQYF
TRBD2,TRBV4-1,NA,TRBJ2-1,TGCGCCAGCCAAACTAGCGAACCCTACAATGAGCAGTTCTTC,CASQTSEPYNEQFF
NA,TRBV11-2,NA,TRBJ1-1,TGTGCCAGCAGCGCCGGGACATTAAACACTGAAGCTTTCTTT,CASSAGTLNTEAFF
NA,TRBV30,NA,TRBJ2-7,TGTGCCTGGAGTTCCGGACACGGCGAGCAGTACTTC,CAWSSGHGEQYF
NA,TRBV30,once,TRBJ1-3,TGTGCCTGGAGTGTAGGGTCCCTCTCTGGAAACACCATATATTTT,CAWSVGSLSGNTIYF
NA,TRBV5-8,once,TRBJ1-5,TGTGCCAGCAGAACAGCACATAGCAATCAGCCCCAGCATTTT,CASRTAHSNQPQHF
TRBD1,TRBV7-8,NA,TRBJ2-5,TGTGCCAGCAGCCCGACAGGGGCCCCCATGACGGAGACCCAGTACTTC,CASSPTGAPMTETQYF
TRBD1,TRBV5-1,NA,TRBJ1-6,TGCGCCAGCAGCTACGGACAGGGCTATAATTCACCCCTCCACTTT,CASSYGQGYNSPLHF
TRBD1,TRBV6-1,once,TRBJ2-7,TGTGCCAGCAGTGAGACCGGGACAGGGACCTACGAGCAGTACTTC,CASSETGTGTYEQYF
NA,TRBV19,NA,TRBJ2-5,TGTGCCAGTCAGGAGGAGGGGGACCAGCACCTCCAAGAGACCCAGTACTTC,CASQEEGDQHLQETQYF
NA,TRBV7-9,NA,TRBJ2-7,TGTGCCAGCAGCTCCGTCCGAGCGGTTAACTCCTACGAGCAGTACTTC,CASSSVRAVNSYEQYF
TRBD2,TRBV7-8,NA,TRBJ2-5,TGTGCCAGCAGCTTAGGGGGGACTAGCGGGGGATTCCAAGAGACCCAGTACTTC,CASSLGGTSGGFQETQYF